This entry describes one TCR beta chain. The antigen remains undetermined. V lost 1 base, J lost 2 bases, and 18 bases lay in between. CDR3 length equals 18 residues. The germline V gene has CDR1 PRHDT and CDR2 FYEKMQ (reference sequence). The sample belongs to a study of cytomegalovirus exposure and HLA in healthy donors. The donors, nominally healthy at sampling, likely had unrecorded immune exposures. 13 Jbeta primers and 60 Vbeta primers were used for the PCR. Here immunoSEQ multiplex PCR was the method, and the copy in TCRdb shows in-frame clones only, minus some. This repertoire comprises roughly 88,000 clones; its ten largest clones make up 15% to 19%. Study-wide results and limits: It was around 160 TCR beta chains that were listed as cytomegalovirus-associated.

The source material was PBMCs. The source of this sequence is a man between 50 and 59 years old in good health and CMV-seropositive. This chain links TRBV13 with TRBJ2-4, with D perhaps TRBD1 (6 bases). In DNA form, the CDR3 reads TGTGCCAGCAGCTTAGCGTTTGGGGTAGGGGGTTCCAAAAACATTCAGTACTTC. It translates to CASSLAFGVGGSKNIQYF.